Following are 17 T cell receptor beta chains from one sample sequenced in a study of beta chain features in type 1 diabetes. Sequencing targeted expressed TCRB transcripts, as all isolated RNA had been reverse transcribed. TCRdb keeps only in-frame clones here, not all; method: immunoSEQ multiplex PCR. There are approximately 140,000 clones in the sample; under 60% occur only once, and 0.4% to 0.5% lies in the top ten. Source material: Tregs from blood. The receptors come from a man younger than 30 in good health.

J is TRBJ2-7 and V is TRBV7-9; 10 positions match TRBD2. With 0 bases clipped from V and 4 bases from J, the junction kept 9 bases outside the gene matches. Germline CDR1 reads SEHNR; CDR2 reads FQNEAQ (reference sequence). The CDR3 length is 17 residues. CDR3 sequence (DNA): TGTGCCAGCAGCTTAGCGCTGGCTAGCGGGAGTATATACGAGCAGTACTTC. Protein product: CASSLALASGSIYEQYF.

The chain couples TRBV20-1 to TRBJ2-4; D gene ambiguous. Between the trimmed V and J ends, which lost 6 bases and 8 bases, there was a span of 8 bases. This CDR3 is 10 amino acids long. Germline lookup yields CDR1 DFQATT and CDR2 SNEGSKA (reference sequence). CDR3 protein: CSAKIDIQYF. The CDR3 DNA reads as TGCAGTGCCAAGATAGACATTCAGTACTTC.

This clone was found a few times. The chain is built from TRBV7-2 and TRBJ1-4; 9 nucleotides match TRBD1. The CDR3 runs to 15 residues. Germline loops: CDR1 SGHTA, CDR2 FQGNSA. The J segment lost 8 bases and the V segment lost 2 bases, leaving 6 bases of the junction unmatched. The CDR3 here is CASSLPTGGREKLFF. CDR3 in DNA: TGTGCCAGCAGCTTACCAACAGGGGGCAGGGAAAAACTGTTTTTT.

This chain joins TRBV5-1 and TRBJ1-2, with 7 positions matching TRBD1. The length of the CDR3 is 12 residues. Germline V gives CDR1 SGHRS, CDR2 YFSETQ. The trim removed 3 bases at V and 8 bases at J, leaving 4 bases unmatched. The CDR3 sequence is CASSSQGVGYTF. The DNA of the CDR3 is TGCGCCAGCAGCTCCCAGGGGGTCGGCTACACCTTC.

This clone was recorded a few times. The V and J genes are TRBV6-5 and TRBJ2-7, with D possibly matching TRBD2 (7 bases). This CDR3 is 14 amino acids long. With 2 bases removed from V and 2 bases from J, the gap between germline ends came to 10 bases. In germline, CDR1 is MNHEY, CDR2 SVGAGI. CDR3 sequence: CASSYRGAPYEQYF. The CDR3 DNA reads TGTGCCAGCAGTTACCGGGGGGCGCCCTACGAGCAGTACTTC.

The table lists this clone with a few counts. Here the CDR3 DNA reads TGTGCCAGCAGCCGAACGGAGTGGGACACCGGGGAGCTGTTTTTT. This sequence encodes CASSRTEWDTGELFF. V is TRBV14 and J is TRBJ2-2; D uncertain. The CDR3 consists of 15 residues. The ends were cut back, 4 bases at V and 3 bases at J, with 12 bases in the middle. The V gene's germline CDR1 is SGHDN and CDR2 FVKESK.

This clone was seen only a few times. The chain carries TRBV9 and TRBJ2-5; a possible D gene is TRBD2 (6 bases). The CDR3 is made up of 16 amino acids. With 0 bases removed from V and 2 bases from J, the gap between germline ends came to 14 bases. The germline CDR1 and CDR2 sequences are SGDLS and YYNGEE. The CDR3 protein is CASSVGSGVHQETQYF. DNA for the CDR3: TGTGCCAGCAGCGTAGGGTCGGGGGTACATCAAGAGACCCAGTACTTC.

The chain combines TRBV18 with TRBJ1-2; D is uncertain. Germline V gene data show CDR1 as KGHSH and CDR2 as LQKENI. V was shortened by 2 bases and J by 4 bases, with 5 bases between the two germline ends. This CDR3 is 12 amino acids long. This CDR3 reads CASSPGGYGYTF. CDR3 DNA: TGTGCCAGCTCACCAGGAGGCTATGGCTACACCTTC.

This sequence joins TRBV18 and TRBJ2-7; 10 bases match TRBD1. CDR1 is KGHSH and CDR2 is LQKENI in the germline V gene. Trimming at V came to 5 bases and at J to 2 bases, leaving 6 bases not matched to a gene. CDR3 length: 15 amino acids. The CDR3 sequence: CASSTGTGVAYEQYF. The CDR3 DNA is TGTGCCAGCTCAACTGGGACAGGGGTTGCCTACGAGCAGTACTTC.

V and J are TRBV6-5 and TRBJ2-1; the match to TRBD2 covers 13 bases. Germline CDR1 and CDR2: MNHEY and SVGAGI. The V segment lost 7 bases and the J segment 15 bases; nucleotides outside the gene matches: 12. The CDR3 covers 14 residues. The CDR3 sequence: CASKGGTSGTSWFF. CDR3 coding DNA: TGTGCCAGCAAGGGAGGGACTAGCGGGACGTCTTGGTTCTTC.

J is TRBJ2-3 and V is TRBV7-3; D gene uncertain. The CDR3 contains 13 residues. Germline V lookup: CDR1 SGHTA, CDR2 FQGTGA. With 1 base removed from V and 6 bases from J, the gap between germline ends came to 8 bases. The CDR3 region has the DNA TGTGCCAGCAGCTTAAACGCAGTGGATACGCAGTATTTT. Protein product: CASSLNAVDTQYF.

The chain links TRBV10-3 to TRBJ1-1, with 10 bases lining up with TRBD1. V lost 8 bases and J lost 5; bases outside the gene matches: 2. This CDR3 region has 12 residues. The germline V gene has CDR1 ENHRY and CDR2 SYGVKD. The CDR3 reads CAIWDRGTEAFF. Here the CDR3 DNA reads TGTGCCATCTGGGACAGGGGAACTGAAGCTTTCTTT.

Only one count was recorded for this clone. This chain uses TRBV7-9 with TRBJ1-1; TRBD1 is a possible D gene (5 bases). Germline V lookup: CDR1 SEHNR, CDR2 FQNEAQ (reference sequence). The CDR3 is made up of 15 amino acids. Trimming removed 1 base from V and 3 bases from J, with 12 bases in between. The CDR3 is CASSLGTGPDTEAFF. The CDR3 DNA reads TGTGCCAGCAGCTTAGGTACAGGACCCGACACTGAAGCTTTCTTT.

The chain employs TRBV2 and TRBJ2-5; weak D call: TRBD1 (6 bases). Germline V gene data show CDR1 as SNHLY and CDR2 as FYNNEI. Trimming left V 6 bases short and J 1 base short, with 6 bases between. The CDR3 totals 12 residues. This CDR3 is CASRQGQETQYF. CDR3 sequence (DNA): TGTGCCAGCAGACAGGGCCAAGAGACCCAGTACTTC.

CDR3 residues: CASSYWGGVYNEQFF. The CDR3 bases are TGTGCCAGCAGTTACTGGGGGGGCGTCTACAATGAGCAGTTCTTC. The V gene is TRBV6-6, the J gene TRBJ2-1; TRBD2 is a possible D gene (7 bases). Trimming took 1 base from V and 3 from J, leaving 10 bases between them. Germline V CDR1 and CDR2: MNHNY, SVGAGI (reference sequence). This CDR3 is 15 amino acids long.

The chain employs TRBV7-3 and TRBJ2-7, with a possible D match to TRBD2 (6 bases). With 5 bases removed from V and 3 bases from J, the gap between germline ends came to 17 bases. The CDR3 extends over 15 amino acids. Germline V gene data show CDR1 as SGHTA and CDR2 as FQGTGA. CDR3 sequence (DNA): TGTGCCAGCAGCCCGCGCGGGGACCCCAACTACGAGCAGTACTTC. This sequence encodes CASSPRGDPNYEQYF.

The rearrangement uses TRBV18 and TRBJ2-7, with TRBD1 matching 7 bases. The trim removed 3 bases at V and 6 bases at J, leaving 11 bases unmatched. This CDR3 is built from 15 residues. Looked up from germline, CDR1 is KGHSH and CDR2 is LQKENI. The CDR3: CASSPTDRVGVEQYF. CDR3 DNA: TGTGCCAGCTCACCGACCGACAGGGTCGGGGTCGAGCAGTACTTC.